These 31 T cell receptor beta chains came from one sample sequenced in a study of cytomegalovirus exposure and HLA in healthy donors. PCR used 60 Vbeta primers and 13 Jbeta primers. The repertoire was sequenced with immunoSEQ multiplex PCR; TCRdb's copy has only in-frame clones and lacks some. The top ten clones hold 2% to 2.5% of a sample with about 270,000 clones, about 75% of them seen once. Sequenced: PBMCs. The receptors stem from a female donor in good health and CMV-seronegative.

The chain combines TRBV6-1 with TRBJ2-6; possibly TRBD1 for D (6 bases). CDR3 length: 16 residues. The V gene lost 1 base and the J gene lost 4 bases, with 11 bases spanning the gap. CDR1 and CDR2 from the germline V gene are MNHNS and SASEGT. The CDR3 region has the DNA TGTGCCAGCAGTGAAGTCTCAGGGGCCGGGGCCAACGTCCTGACTTTC. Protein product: CASSEVSGAGANVLTF.

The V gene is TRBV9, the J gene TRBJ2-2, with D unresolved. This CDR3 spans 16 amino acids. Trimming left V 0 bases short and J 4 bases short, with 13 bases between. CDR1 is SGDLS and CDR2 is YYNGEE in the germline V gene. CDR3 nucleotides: TGTGCCAGCAGCGTAGAATTGATTGATAGCACCGGGGAGCTGTTTTTT. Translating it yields CASSVELIDSTGELFF.

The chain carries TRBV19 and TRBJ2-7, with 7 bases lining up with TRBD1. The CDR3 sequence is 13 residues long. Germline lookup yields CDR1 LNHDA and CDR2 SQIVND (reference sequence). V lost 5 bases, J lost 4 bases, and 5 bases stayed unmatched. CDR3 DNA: TGTGCCAGTAGTTTCGGGACAGCATACGAGCAGTACTTC. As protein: CASSFGTAYEQYF. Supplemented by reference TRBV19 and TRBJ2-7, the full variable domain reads DGGITQSPKYLFRKEGQNVTLSCEQNLNHDAMYWYRQDPGQGLRLIYYSQIVNDFQKGDIAEGYSVSREKKESFPLTVTSAQKNPTAFYLCASSFGTAYEQYFGPGTRLTVT.

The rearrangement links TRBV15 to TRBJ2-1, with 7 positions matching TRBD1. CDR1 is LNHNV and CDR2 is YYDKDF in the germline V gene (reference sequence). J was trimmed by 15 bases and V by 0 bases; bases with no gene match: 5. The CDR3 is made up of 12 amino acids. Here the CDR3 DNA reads TGTGCCACCAGCAGAGATTCGACAGGGAGGTTCTTC. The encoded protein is CATSRDSTGRFF.

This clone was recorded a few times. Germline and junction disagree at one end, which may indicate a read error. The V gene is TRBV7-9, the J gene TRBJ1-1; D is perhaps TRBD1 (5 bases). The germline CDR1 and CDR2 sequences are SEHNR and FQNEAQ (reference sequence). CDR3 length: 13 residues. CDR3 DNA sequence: TGTTCCAGCAGCGTGGACACGAACACTGAAGCTTTCTTT. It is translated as CSSSVDTNTEAFF.

In nucleotides, the CDR3 is TGTGCCAGCAGTGTGGAACTAGCGGAGACCCAGTACTTC. Translating it yields CASSVELAETQYF. This chain connects TRBV2 to TRBJ2-5; 7 bases match TRBD2. CDR1 and CDR2 (germline): SNHLY, FYNNEI. This CDR3 spans 13 amino acids. With V trimmed by 4 bases and J by 5 bases, 4 bases remained unmatched.

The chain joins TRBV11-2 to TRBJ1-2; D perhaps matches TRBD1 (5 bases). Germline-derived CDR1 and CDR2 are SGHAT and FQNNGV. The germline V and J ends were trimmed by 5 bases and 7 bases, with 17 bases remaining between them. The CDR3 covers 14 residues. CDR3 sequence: CASSPLPTGGGYTF. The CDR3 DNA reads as TGTGCCAGCAGCCCCCTACCTACGGGGGGTGGCTACACCTTC.

DNA for the CDR3: TGTGCCAGCAGCGCCGTGGGACGGGGACTACTAGCCAAAAACATTCAGTACTTC. Protein: CASSAVGRGLLAKNIQYF. The chain couples TRBV5-6 to TRBJ2-4; 7 bases are shared with TRBD2. The junction had 13 bases not matched to a gene; V was cut back by 4 bases and J by 0 bases. This CDR3 comprises 18 residues. Germline V gene data show CDR1 as SGHDT and CDR2 as YYEEEE.

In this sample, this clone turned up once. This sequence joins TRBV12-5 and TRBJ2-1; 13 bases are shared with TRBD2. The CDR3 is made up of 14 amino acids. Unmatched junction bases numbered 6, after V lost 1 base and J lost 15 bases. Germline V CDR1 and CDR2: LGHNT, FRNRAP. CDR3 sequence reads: CASGLGLAGGPMFF. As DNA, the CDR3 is TGTGCTAGTGGTTTGGGACTAGCGGGAGGCCCTATGTTCTTC.

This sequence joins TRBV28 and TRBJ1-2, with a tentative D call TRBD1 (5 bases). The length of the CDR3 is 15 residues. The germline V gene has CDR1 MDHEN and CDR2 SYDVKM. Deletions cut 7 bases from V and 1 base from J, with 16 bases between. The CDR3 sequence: CASTSGRGFNYGYTF. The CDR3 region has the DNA TGTGCCAGCACTTCTGGGAGGGGCTTTAACTATGGCTACACCTTC.

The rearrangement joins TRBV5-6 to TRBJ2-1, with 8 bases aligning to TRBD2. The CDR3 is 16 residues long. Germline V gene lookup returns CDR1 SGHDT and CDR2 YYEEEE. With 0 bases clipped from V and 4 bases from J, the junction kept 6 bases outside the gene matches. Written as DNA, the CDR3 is TGTGCCAGCAGCTTGGCCGCGACTAGCGCTTACAATGAGCAGTTCTTC. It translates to CASSLAATSAYNEQFF.

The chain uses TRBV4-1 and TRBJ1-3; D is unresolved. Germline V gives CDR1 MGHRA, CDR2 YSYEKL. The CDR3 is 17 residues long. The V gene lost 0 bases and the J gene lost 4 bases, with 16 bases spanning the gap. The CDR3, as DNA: TGCGCCAGCAGCCAAGAGGGAGTCCCGGGTCGGGGAAACACCATATATTTT. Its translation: CASSQEGVPGRGNTIYF.

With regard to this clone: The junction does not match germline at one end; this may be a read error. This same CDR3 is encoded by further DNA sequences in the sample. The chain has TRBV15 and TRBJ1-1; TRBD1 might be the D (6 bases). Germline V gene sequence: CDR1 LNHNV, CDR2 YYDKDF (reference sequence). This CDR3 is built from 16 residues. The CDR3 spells CATRRGGRRGDPEAFF. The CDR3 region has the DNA TGCGCCACCCGAAGAGGGGGGCGTCGGGGAGACCCTGAAGCTTTCTTT. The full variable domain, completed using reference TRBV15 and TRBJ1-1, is DAMVIQNPRYQVTQFGKPVTLSCSQTLNHNVMYWYQQKSSQAPKLLFHYYDKDFNNEADTPDNFQSRRPNTSFCFLDIRSPGLGDTAMYLCATRRGGRRGDPEAFFGQGTRLTVV.

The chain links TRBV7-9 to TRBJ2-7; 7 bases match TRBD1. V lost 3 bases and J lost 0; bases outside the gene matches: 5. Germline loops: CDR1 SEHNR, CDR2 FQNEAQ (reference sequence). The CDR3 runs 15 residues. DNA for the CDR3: TGTGCCAGCAGCTTCGCAGGGGGACCCTCCTACGAGCAGTACTTC. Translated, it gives CASSFAGGPSYEQYF.

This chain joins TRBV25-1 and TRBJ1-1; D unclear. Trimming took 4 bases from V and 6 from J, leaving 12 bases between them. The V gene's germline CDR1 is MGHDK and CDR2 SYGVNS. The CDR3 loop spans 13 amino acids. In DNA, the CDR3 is TGTGCCAGCAGTGGGGTATCGGGTCCTGAAGCTTTCTTT. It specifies CASSGVSGPEAFF.

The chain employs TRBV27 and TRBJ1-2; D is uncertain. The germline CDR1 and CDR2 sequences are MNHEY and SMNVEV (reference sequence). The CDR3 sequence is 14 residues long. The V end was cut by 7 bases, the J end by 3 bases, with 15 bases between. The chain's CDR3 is CASKKLERYYGYTF. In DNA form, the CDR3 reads TGTGCCAGCAAAAAGTTGGAGAGGTACTATGGCTACACCTTC.

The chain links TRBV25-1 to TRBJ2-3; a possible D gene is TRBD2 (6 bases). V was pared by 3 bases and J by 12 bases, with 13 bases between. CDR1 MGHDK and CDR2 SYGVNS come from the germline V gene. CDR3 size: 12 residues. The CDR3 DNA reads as TGTGCCAGCAGTGACCCGGGAGCCAGCCAGTATTTT. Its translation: CASSDPGASQYF.

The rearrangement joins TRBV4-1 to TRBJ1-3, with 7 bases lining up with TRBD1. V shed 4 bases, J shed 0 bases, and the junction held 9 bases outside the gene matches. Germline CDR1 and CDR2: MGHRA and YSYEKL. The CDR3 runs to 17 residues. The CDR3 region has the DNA TGCGCCAGCAGCCTGCTATCTGGGACAGCCTCTGGAAACACCATATATTTT. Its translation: CASSLLSGTASGNTIYF.

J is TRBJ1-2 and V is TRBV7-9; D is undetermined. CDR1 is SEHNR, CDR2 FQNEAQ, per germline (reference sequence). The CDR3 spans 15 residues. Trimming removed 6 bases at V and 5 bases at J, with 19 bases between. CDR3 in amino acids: CASRGLVGLPYGYTF. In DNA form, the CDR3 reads TGTGCCAGCAGGGGCTTAGTGGGCCTTCCATATGGCTACACCTTC.

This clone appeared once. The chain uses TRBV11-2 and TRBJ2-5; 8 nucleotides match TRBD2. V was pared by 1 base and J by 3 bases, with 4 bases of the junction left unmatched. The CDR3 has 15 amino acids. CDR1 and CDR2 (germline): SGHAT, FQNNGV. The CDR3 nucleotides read TGTGCCAGCAGCTTAGGCGGGACTAGGGAAGAGACCCAGTACTTC. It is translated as CASSLGGTREETQYF.

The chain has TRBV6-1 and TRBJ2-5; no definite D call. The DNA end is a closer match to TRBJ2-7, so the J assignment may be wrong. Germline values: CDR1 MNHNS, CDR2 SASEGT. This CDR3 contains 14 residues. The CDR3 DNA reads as TGTGCCAGCAGTGAGGGCTCGTCCTCCTACGAGCAGTACTTC. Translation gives CASSEGSSSYEQYF.

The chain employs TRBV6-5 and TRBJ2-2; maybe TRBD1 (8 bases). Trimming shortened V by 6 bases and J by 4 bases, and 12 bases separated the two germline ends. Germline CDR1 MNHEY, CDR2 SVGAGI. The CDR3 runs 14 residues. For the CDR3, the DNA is TGTGCCAGCAGGGACAGGGAGGGCACCGGGGAGCTGTTTTTT. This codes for CASRDREGTGELFF.

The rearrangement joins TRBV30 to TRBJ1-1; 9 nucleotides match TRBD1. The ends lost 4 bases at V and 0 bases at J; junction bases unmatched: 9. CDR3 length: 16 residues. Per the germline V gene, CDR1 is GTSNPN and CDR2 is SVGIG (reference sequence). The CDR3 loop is CAWIPGQGLVNTEAFF. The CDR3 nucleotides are TGTGCCTGGATTCCGGGACAGGGTCTCGTGAACACTGAAGCTTTCTTT.

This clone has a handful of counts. The DNA for the CDR3 is TGCGCCAGCAGCCAAGCCGGAGTCAGATCCTACGAGCAGTACTTC. This gives the protein CASSQAGVRSYEQYF. The J gene is TRBJ2-7, the V gene TRBV4-1; no clear D. V lost 1 base, J lost 1 base, and 11 bases lay in between. The CDR3 has 15 residues. In germline, CDR1 is MGHRA, CDR2 YSYEKL.

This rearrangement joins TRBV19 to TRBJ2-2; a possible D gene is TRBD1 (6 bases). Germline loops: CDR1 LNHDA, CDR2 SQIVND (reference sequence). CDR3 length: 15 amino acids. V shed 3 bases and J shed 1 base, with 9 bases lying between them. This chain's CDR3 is CASSIRTVNTGELFF. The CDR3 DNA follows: TGTGCCAGTAGTATCAGGACAGTGAACACCGGGGAGCTGTTTTTT.

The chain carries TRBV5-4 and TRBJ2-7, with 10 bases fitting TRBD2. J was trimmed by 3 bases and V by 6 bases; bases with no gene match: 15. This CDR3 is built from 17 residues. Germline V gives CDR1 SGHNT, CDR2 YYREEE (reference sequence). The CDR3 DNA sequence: TGTGCCAGCAAAAAGGTCCCACTGACTAGCGGGTTCTACGAGCAGTACTTC. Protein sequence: CASKKVPLTSGFYEQYF.

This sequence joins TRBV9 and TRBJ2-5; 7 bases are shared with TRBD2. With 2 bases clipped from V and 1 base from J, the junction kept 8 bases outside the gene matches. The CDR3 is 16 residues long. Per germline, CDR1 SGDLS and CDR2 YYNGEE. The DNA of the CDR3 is TGTGCCAGCAGCGTCTCGAGCCTAGCGGTCCAAGAGACCCAGTACTTC. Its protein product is CASSVSSLAVQETQYF.

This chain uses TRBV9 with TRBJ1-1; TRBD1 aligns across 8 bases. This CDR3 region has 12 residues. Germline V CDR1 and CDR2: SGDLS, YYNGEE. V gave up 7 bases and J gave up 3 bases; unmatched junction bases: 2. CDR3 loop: CASGQGDTEAFF. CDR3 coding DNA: TGTGCCAGCGGACAGGGCGACACTGAAGCTTTCTTT. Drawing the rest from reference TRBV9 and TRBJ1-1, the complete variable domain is DSGVTQTPKHLITATGQRVTLRCSPRSGDLSVYWYQQSLDQGLQFLIQYYNGEERAKGNILERFSAQQFPDLHSELNLSSLELGDSALYFCASGQGDTEAFFGQGTRLTVV.

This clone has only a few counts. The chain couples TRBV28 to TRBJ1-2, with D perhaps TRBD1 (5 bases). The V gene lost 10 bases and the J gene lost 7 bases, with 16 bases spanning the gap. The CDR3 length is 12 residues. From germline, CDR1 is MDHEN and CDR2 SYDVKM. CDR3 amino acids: CATATRGGGYTF. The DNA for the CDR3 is TGTGCCACCGCGACCCGGGGGGGTGGCTACACCTTC.

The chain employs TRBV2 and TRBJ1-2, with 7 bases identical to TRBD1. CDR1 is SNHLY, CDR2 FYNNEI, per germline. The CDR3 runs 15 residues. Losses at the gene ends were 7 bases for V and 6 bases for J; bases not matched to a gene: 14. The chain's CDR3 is CASINFRDSKDGYTF. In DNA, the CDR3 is TGTGCCAGCATCAATTTTAGGGACAGCAAGGATGGCTACACCTTC.

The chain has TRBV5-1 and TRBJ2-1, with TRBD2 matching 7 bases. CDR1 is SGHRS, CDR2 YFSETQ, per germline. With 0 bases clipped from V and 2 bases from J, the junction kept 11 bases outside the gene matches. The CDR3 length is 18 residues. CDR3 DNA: TGCGCCAGCAGCTTGGCCGTCGGGCGGGAGCGCGCCTACAATGAGCAGTTCTTC. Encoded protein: CASSLAVGRERAYNEQFF.